This T cell receptor beta chain appears in the sequencing data of a study of blood T cell repertoires in COVID-19. Study at large: Spain, Italy and the United States supplied samples that represented acute and convalescent COVID-19.

TCRdb's table, derived via immunoSEQ multiplex PCR, lists solely in-frame clones and lacks some. The sample lists 100,000 to 150,000 clones, roughly 77% seen once, with approximately 16% in the top ten. The germline V gene has CDR1 SGDLS and CDR2 YYNGEE. The CDR3 contains 15 residues. The V and J ends lost 0 bases and 6 bases respectively, with 16 bases between them. This clone was seen just once. The chain links TRBV9 to TRBJ2-7, with D uncertain. Source material: peripheral blood. The receptor comes from a man between 60 and 75 years old with active or convalescent COVID-19. Here the CDR3 reads CASSVAAASIFEQYF. CDR3 coding DNA: TGTGCCAGCAGCGTAGCCGCGGCCTCCATTTTCGAGCAGTACTTC.